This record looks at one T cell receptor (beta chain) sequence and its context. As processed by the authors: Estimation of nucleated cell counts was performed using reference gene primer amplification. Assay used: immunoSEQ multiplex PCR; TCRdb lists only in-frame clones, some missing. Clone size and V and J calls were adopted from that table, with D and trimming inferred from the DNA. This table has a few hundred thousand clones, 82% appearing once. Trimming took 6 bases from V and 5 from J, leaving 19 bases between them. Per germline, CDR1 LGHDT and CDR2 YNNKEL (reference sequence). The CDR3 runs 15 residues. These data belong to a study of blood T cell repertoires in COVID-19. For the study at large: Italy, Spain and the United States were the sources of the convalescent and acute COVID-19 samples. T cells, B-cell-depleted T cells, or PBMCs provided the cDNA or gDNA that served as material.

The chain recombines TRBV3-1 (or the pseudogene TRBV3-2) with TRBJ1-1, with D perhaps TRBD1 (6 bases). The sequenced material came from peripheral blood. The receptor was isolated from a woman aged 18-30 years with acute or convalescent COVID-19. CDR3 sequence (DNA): TGTGCCAGCAGTTTCCTACAGGGAAGGGGGACTGAAGCTTTCTTT. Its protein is CASSFLQGRGTEAFF.